The T cell receptor beta chain under discussion was sequenced for a study of PD-1 blockade in classical Hodgkin lymphoma. The repertoire was sequenced with immunoSEQ multiplex PCR; TCRdb's copy has only in-frame clones and lacks some. The sample has 25,000 to 35,000 clones, roughly four fifths seen once. Regarding time point: cycle 4 day 1 (C4D1), after six to seven weeks of nivolumab. Brentuximab vedotin exposure varied, and every patient relapsed after autologous stem cell transplantation. Purified CD4+ T cells were obtained from thawed PBMCs through magnetic negative selection. Remarks on this clone: Its antigen is as yet unknown.

Study results and caveats: Healthy donors reportedly exceeded newly diagnosed patients in baseline TCR diversity. In CD4+ cells, TCR diversity went up significantly by C4D1, but in CD8+ cells it did not. Those starting nivolumab under 1 year post-ASCT were excluded.

Germline assignment: CDR1 SNHLY and CDR2 FYNNEI. Between the trimmed V and J ends, which lost 0 bases and 12 bases, there was a span of 9 bases. This CDR3 spans 12 amino acids. The sequence was collected from a human donor with classical Hodgkin lymphoma. This specimen consisted of CD4+ T cells from blood, obtained before the fourth cycle of nivolumab. The chain is built from TRBV2 and TRBJ1-5; D is unclear. The CDR3 nucleotides are TGTGCCAGCAGTGAAGCGCACAACCTCCAGCATTTT. Amino acids: CASSEAHNLQHF.